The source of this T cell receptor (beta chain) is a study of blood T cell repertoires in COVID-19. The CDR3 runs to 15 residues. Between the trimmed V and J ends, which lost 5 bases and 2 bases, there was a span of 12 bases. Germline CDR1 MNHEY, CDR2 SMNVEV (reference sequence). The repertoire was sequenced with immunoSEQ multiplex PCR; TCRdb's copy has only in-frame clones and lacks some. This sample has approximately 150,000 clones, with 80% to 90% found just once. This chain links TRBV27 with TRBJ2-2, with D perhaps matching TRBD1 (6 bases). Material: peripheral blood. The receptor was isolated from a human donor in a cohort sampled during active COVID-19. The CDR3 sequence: CASSPRTANTGELFF. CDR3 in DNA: TGTGCCAGCAGTCCCCGGACAGCTAACACCGGGGAGCTGTTTTTT.